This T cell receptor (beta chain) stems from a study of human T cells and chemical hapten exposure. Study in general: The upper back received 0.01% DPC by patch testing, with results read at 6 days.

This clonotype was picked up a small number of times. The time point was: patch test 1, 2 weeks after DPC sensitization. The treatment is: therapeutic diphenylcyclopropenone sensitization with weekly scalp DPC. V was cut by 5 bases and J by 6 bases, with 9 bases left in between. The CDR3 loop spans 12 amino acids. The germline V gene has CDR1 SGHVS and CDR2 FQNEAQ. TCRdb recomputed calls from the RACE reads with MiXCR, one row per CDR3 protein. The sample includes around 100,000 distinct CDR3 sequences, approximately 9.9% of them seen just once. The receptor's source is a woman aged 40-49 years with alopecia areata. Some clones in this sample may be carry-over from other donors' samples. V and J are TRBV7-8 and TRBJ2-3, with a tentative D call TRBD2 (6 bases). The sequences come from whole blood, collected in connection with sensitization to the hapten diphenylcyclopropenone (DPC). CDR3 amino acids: CASSQAGDTQYF. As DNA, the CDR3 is TGTGCCAGCAGCCAGGCGGGGGATACGCAGTATTTT. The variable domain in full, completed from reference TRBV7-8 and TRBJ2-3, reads GAGVSQSPRYKVAKRGQDVALRCDPISGHVSLFWYQQALGQGPEFLTYFQNEAQLDKSGLPSDRFFAERPEGSVSTLKIQRTQQEDSAVYLCASSQAGDTQYFGPGTRLTVL.